What follows are 26 T cell receptor beta chains derived from one specimen sequenced in a study of identical twins. TCRdb called the 5' RACE reads again in MiXCR, with one record for every CDR3 protein. The sample includes roughly 290,000 distinct CDR3 sequences, 8% to 9% of them seen just once. The same sample was also used in a study of yellow fever vaccine responses in identical twins.

The specimen was memory (CD45RO+) T cells sorted from blood. The receptors derive from a woman under 30 in good health.

The table lists this clonotype with a few counts. The chain has TRBV5-1 and TRBJ2-3; no definite D call. The CDR3 is 16 amino acids. CDR1 is SGHRS, CDR2 YFSETQ, per germline. Trimming pared 7 bases from V and 4 bases from J, leaving 22 bases between. CDR3 region: CASSQSLVGSPDTQYF. The CDR3 DNA reads as TGCGCCAGCTCCCAATCGCTAGTGGGTAGTCCAGATACGCAGTATTTT.

V usage is TRBV20-1 and J usage is TRBJ2-1; D may match TRBD1 or TRBD2 (6 bases each). The ends were cut back, 3 bases at V and 10 bases at J, with 13 bases in the middle. This CDR3 region has 12 residues. Germline V CDR1 and CDR2: DFQATT, SNEGSKA (reference sequence). The CDR3 loop reads CSARRGAPEQFF. In DNA, the CDR3 is TGCAGTGCTAGGAGGGGGGCGCCCGAGCAGTTCTTC.

This clonotype was seen a handful of times. The junction shows a germline mismatch at one end, possibly a read error. The gene calls are TRBV12-3 or TRBV12-4 and TRBJ2-1, with D hard to call. This CDR3 is built from 11 residues. The CDR3 region has the DNA TGTGCCAGCAGCGACCACAACGAGCAGTTCTTC. This encodes CASSDHNEQFF.

This clonotype was detected ten times or more. As DNA, the CDR3 is TGTGCCAGCAGAAATCCGGGACAGAACTCCTACGAGCAGTACTTC. Amino acid sequence: CASRNPGQNSYEQYF. The chain recombines TRBV28 with TRBJ2-7, with 7 bases identical to TRBD1. This CDR3 is built from 15 residues. Losses at the gene ends were 6 bases for V and 0 bases for J; bases not matched to a gene: 8. Per the germline V gene, CDR1 is MDHEN and CDR2 is SYDVKM.

This clonotype appeared a few times. V usage is TRBV7-9 and J usage is TRBJ2-1; no clear D. The germline gives CDR1 SEHNR, CDR2 FQNEAQ (reference sequence). With 6 bases removed from V and 7 bases from J, the gap between germline ends came to 10 bases. The CDR3 length is 12 residues. The CDR3 is CASRDQRNEQFF. CDR3 DNA sequence: TGTGCCAGCAGGGACCAGAGAAATGAGCAGTTCTTC.

The chain combines TRBV6-1 with TRBJ2-1; 10 nucleotides align to TRBD2. Germline trimming cut 5 bases from V and 1 base from J; bases unmatched to any gene: 5. There are 16 residues in the CDR3. Looked up from germline, CDR1 is MNHNS and CDR2 is SASEGT. The CDR3 loop is CASSRVAGGSYNEQFF. The DNA of the CDR3 is TGTGCCAGCAGTCGGGTAGCGGGGGGTTCCTACAATGAGCAGTTCTTC.

In its sample, this clonotype was seen many times. J is TRBJ2-3 and V is TRBV27, with unresolved D. Germline values: CDR1 MNHEY, CDR2 SMNVEV (reference sequence). Trimming stripped 3 bases from V and 7 bases from J, with 23 bases between. This CDR3 region has 17 residues. The CDR3 DNA follows: TGTGCCAGCAGTTTCGGCCTCCCGCTCGACACCGACTATACGCAGTATTTT. This gives the protein CASSFGLPLDTDYTQYF.

This clonotype has just a few counts. The V call is TRBV24-1, the J call TRBJ2-1; tentative D call: TRBD2 (6 bases). Germline V lookup: CDR1 KGHDR, CDR2 SFDVKD. V was pared by 4 bases and J by 10 bases, with 16 bases between. The CDR3 contains 14 residues. In DNA, the CDR3 is TGTGCCACCAGTGACCGGTCCGGGGGAGGCGAGCAGTTCTTC. Translated: CATSDRSGGGEQFF.

The chain employs TRBV6-5 and TRBJ2-5; D ambiguous. V was shortened by 2 bases and J by 1 base, with 8 bases between the two germline ends. Germline loops: CDR1 MNHEY, CDR2 SVGAGI. This CDR3 comprises 14 residues. For the CDR3, the DNA is TGTGCCAGCAGTTACGTAAGGAGCCAAGAGACCCAGTACTTC. It yields the protein CASSYVRSQETQYF.

J is TRBJ2-7 and V is TRBV10-3, with 9 nucleotides matching TRBD1. Germline V gives CDR1 ENHRY, CDR2 SYGVKD. CDR3 length: 13 amino acids. Losses at the gene ends were 10 bases for V and 3 bases for J; bases not matched to a gene: 7. The CDR3 DNA reads TGTGCCACCCGGGACAGGGCGGGCTACGAGCAGTACGTC. Encoded protein: CATRDRAGYEQYV.

This clonotype was counted only a few times. This chain joins TRBV6-1 and TRBJ2-7; 8 bases are a match to TRBD1. This CDR3 comprises 14 residues. In germline, CDR1 is MNHNS, CDR2 SASEGT. The ends lost 5 bases at V and 3 bases at J; junction bases unmatched: 6. CDR3 residues: CASSIGQGIYEQYF. The CDR3 DNA is TGTGCCAGCAGTATCGGACAGGGAATCTACGAGCAGTACTTC.

This clonotype was counted at least ten times. The chain uses TRBV10-2 and TRBJ2-3, with TRBD2 matching over 10 bases. CDR1 WSHSY and CDR2 SAAADI come from the germline V gene. The V gene end was trimmed by 2 bases and the J gene end by 4 bases; junction bases not matched to a gene: 6. This CDR3 is built from 16 residues. Written as DNA, the CDR3 is TGCGCCAGCAGTGAGCGGGCTAGCGGGAGCTCAGATACGCAGTATTTT. This gives the protein CASSERASGSSDTQYF.

The V call is TRBV3-1, the J call TRBJ1-4; a weak D match, TRBD1 (6 bases). V lost 4 bases, J lost 4 bases, and 13 bases lay in between. Germline CDR1 reads LGHDT; CDR2 reads YNNKEL (reference sequence). CDR3 length: 15 amino acids. DNA of the CDR3: TGTGCCAGCAGCCGAAAAAGGGGGATTAATGAAAAACTGTTTTTT. Translating gives CASSRKRGINEKLFF.

This clonotype has ten or more counts. The rearrangement uses TRBV11-2 and TRBJ2-5, with 13 bases matching TRBD2. With 4 bases clipped from V and 4 bases from J, the junction kept 3 bases outside the gene matches. In germline, CDR1 is SGHAT, CDR2 FQNNGV. The CDR3 covers 15 residues. CDR3 in amino acids: CASSSGTSGVETQYF. Here the CDR3 DNA reads TGTGCCAGCAGCTCCGGGACTAGCGGGGTAGAGACCCAGTACTTC.

This clonotype has a count of ten or more. The chain recombines TRBV19 with TRBJ2-1; 8 bases are shared with TRBD1. The ends lost 3 bases at V and 9 bases at J; junction bases unmatched: 10. Germline-derived CDR1 and CDR2 are LNHDA and SQIVND (reference sequence). There are 15 residues in the CDR3. In DNA form, the CDR3 reads TGTGCCAGTAGTATCGGGCAGGGGGCTCTAATTGAGCAGTTCTTC. Protein: CASSIGQGALIEQFF.

The CDR3 region has the DNA TGTGCCAGCAGTTACCACGCCTACGAGCAGTACTTC. Translation gives CASSYHAYEQYF. The chain links TRBV12-3 or TRBV12-4 to TRBJ2-7; D remains ambiguous. V lost 4 bases and J 2 bases, leaving 6 bases between the germline ends. This CDR3 comprises 12 residues.

A few counts support this clonotype. This chain uses TRBV3-1 with TRBJ2-1, with D maybe TRBD1 (7 bases). V lost 5 bases and J 0 bases, leaving 17 bases between the germline ends. The CDR3 is 17 amino acids. Germline lookup yields CDR1 LGHDT and CDR2 YNNKEL (reference sequence). In DNA form, the CDR3 reads TGTGCCAGCAGCTTCAGACAGGGACTTAACTCCTACAATGAGCAGTTCTTC. Translated: CASSFRQGLNSYNEQFF.

The V gene is TRBV29-1, the J gene TRBJ1-1, with 10 bases that match TRBD1. CDR1 SQVTM and CDR2 ANQGSEA come from the germline V gene. J gave up 4 bases and V 0 bases, and 5 bases lay outside the gene matches. The CDR3 spans 15 residues. CDR3 bases: TGCAGCGTTGAAGATCCGTGGACAGGGGGCACTGAAGCTTTCTTT. Translating it yields CSVEDPWTGGTEAFF.

The sample holds a few counts of this clonotype. This CDR3 reads CASSIGAKNIQYF. The CDR3 DNA sequence: TGTGCCAGTAGTATTGGGGCCAAAAACATTCAGTACTTC. This chain connects TRBV19 to TRBJ2-4; unclear D gene. Germline CDR1 reads LNHDA; CDR2 reads SQIVND (reference sequence). The V and J ends lost 3 bases and 1 base respectively, with 4 bases between them. This CDR3 spans 13 amino acids.

This rearrangement joins TRBV20-1 to TRBJ2-1, with 12 bases aligning to TRBD2. The germline V gene has CDR1 DFQATT and CDR2 SNEGSKA (reference sequence). J was trimmed by 13 bases and V by 6 bases; bases with no gene match: 7. The length of the CDR3 is 12 residues. This CDR3 is CSAITSGGSQFF. CDR3 sequence (DNA): TGCAGTGCCATCACTAGCGGGGGGTCACAGTTCTTC.

In this sample, this clonotype turned up a few times. The chain carries TRBV20-1 and TRBJ1-4; unclear D gene. The CDR3 is made up of 11 amino acids. Germline lookup yields CDR1 DFQATT and CDR2 SNEGSKA (reference sequence). The V end lost 3 bases, the J end lost 10 bases, and 9 bases lay between the germline ends. The chain's CDR3 is CSASLVGKLFF. CDR3 bases: TGCAGTGCTAGCCTAGTTGGAAAACTGTTTTTT.

This clonotype came up once. J is TRBJ1-2 and V is TRBV24-1; D not certain. The V gene's germline CDR1 is KGHDR and CDR2 SFDVKD. This CDR3 has 13 residues. V was shortened by 7 bases and J by 1 base, with 9 bases between the two germline ends. The CDR3 is CATSSTDNYGYTF. The CDR3, as DNA: TGTGCCACCAGCTCGACGGATAACTATGGCTACACCTTC.

This clonotype appeared many times. The rearrangement joins TRBV25-1 to TRBJ1-6, with 8 bases matching TRBD1. The CDR3 has 15 amino acids. The V and J ends lost 5 bases and 10 bases, in that order; junction bases with no gene match: 10. From germline, CDR1 is MGHDK and CDR2 SYGVNS. Here the CDR3 reads CASSTGGQGNSPLHF. The CDR3 DNA follows: TGTGCCAGCAGTACCGGAGGACAGGGCAACTCACCCCTCCACTTT.

Ten or more counts support this clonotype. The chain employs TRBV5-1 and TRBJ2-1; D is possibly TRBD2 (6 bases). CDR3 size: 14 residues. CDR1 and CDR2 (germline): SGHRS, YFSETQ. Trimming stripped 4 bases from V and 3 bases from J, with 11 bases between. The CDR3: CASSPPSDYNEQFF. For the CDR3, the DNA is TGCGCCAGCAGCCCCCCTAGCGACTACAATGAGCAGTTCTTC. The full variable domain, completed using reference TRBV5-1 and TRBJ2-1, is KAGVTQTPRYLIKTRGQQVTLSCSPISGHRSVSWYQQTPGQGLQFLFEYFSETQRNKGNFPGRFSGRQFSNSRSEMNVSTLELGDSALYLCASSPPSDYNEQFFGPGTRLTVL.

This clonotype was seen only a few times. The chain carries TRBV20-1 and TRBJ2-2; tentatively, D is TRBD2 (6 bases). This CDR3 has 14 amino acids. The germline gives CDR1 DFQATT, CDR2 SNEGSKA (reference sequence). The V and J ends lost 3 bases and 1 base respectively, with 9 bases between them. In nucleotides, the CDR3 is TGCAGTGCTAGTCCCGGGGGGAACACCGGGGAGCTGTTTTTT. It specifies CSASPGGNTGELFF.

This clonotype was recorded at least ten times. The rearrangement links TRBV5-5 to TRBJ1-2; TRBD1 matches at 10 bases. Unmatched junction bases numbered 9, after V lost 1 base and J lost 6 bases. This CDR3 has 16 residues. Per germline, CDR1 SGHKS and CDR2 YYEKEE (reference sequence). CDR3 region: CASSLSPPGTGDGYTF. CDR3 bases: TGTGCCAGCAGCTTGTCTCCTCCGGGGACAGGGGATGGCTACACCTTC.